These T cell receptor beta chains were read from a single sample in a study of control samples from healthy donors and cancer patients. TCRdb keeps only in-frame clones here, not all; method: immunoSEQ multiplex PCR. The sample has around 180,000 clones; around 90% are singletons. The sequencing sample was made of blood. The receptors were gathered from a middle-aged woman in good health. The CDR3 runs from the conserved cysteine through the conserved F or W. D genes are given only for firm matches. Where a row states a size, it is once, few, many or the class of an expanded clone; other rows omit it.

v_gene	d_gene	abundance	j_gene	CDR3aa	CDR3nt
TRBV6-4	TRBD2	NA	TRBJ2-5	CASSDSQGGAGQETQYF	TGTGCCAGCAGTGATTCTCAGGGCGGAGCGGGACAAGAGACCCAGTACTTC
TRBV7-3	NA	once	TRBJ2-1	CASSLTDSTLNEQFF	TGTGCCAGCAGCTTAACAGATTCGACTCTCAATGAGCAGTTCTTC
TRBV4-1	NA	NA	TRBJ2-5	CASSQALRGKGETQYF	TGCGCCAGCAGCCAAGCCCTGCGGGGCAAAGGGGAGACCCAGTACTTC
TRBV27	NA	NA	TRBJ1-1	CASSPGTPGTEAFF	TGTGCCAGCAGTCCCGGGACCCCGGGGACTGAAGCTTTCTTT
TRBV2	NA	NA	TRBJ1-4	CASSIGGAGEKLFF	TGTGCCAGCAGTATCGGGGGCGCGGGTGAAAAACTGTTTTTT
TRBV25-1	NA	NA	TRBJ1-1	CASSEYFGTEAFF	TGTGCCAGCAGTGAATACTTCGGTACTGAAGCTTTCTTT
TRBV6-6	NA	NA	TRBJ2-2	CASSYPSYDSTGELFF	TGTGCCAGCAGTTACCCTTCTTACGACAGCACCGGGGAGCTGTTTTTT
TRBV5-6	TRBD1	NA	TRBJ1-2	CASSLAGGYGYTF	TGTGCCAGCAGCTTGGCAGGGGGTTATGGCTACACCTTC
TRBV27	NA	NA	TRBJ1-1	CASSPTIDPNTEAFF	TGTGCCAGCAGTCCGACGATCGATCCGAACACTGAAGCTTTCTTT
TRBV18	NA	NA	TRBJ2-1	CASSSNRVSYNEQFF	TGTGCCAGCTCATCAAACAGGGTGAGCTACAATGAGCAGTTCTTC
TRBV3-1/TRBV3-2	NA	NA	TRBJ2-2	CASSQEGVTGELFF	TGTGCCAGCAGCCAAGAAGGGGTCACCGGGGAGCTGTTTTTT
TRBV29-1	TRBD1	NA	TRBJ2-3	CSADEGQGQDTQYF	TGCAGCGCCGACGAGGGACAGGGGCAAGATACGCAGTATTTT
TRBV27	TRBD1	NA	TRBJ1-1	CASSPYGTVNTEAFF	TGTGCCAGCAGTCCATACGGGACAGTGAACACTGAAGCTTTCTTT